Included here is one T cell receptor (beta chain) sequence, with context. The CDR3 is 14 amino acids. The germline V gene has CDR1 MNHNS and CDR2 SASEGT. V was trimmed by 1 base and J by 3 bases, leaving 9 bases between them. Produced via immunoSEQ multiplex PCR; TCRdb's table is partial and in-frame only. Here the sample spans about 210,000 clones, approximately 82% being singletons. The sample belongs to a study of blood T cell repertoires in COVID-19. The chain uses TRBV6-1 and TRBJ1-2; TRBD1 might be the D (5 bases). Sample: peripheral blood. This clonotype was obtained from a man over 45 with active or convalescent COVID-19. CDR3 residues: CASSEGWGDYGYTF. CDR3 bases: TGTGCCAGCAGTGAAGGGTGGGGGGACTATGGCTACACCTTC.